Listed below are T cell receptor beta chains from one sample, sequenced in a study of graft-versus-host responses after intestinal transplantation. Only in-frame clones appear in the TCRdb table, and some are missing; sequencing was by immunoSEQ multiplex PCR. The data contain some 4,000 clones, roughly 29% of them singletons. Here the sequenced sample was alloreactive CD4+ T cells from a mixed lymphocyte reaction culture, taken before transplantation. The receptors derive from a human patient who was an organ donor for intestinal transplantation. Both conserved end residues are part of each CDR3. Each record gives: clone size, J gene, V gene, D gene, CDR3 DNA, CDR3 protein. A D gene is named only where the DNA matches it firmly. Expanded clones are given a class, and other clones once, few, many or no size at all.

abundance: NA; j_gene: TRBJ1-5; v_gene: TRBV29-1; d_gene: NA; CDR3nt: TGCAGCGTTGCAGGGTTTTTTCAGCCCCAGCATTTT; CDR3aa: CSVAGFFQPQHF
abundance: NA; j_gene: TRBJ2-1; v_gene: TRBV5-4; d_gene: TRBD2; CDR3nt: TGTGCCAGCAGCTCGGGACTAGCGGGGGGGAATGAGCAGTTCTTC; CDR3aa: CASSSGLAGGNEQFF
abundance: few; j_gene: TRBJ2-3; v_gene: TRBV5-1; d_gene: TRBD2; CDR3nt: TGCGCCAGCAGCGCGGGACTAGCGGGGGGTCCCACAGATACGCAGTATTTT; CDR3aa: CASSAGLAGGPTDTQYF
abundance: NA; j_gene: TRBJ1-5; v_gene: TRBV19; d_gene: NA; CDR3nt: TGTGCCAGTAGTATAGGGGGCAATCAGCCCCAGCATTTT; CDR3aa: CASSIGGNQPQHF
abundance: few; j_gene: TRBJ2-5; v_gene: TRBV29-1; d_gene: NA; CDR3nt: TGCAGCGTTGCCCGGGACACCAGCCAAGAGACCCAGTACTTC; CDR3aa: CSVARDTSQETQYF
abundance: few; j_gene: TRBJ2-7; v_gene: TRBV6-8; d_gene: NA; CDR3nt: TGTGCCAGCAGCTCATTCTACGAGCAGTACTTC; CDR3aa: CASSSFYEQYF
abundance: NA; j_gene: TRBJ1-2; v_gene: TRBV6-6; d_gene: NA; CDR3nt: TGTGCCAGCAGTTACGGTCTTGGACCGCGGGGCGGTGTCTACACCTTC; CDR3aa: CASSYGLGPRGGVYTF
abundance: once; j_gene: TRBJ1-2; v_gene: TRBV19; d_gene: NA; CDR3nt: TGTGCCAGTAGTATCAGGAACTATGGCTACACCTTC; CDR3aa: CASSIRNYGYTF
abundance: NA; j_gene: TRBJ1-3; v_gene: TRBV7-2; d_gene: NA; CDR3nt: TGTGCCAGCAGCTTAGCCACAGGTCCTGGAAACACCATATATTTT; CDR3aa: CASSLATGPGNTIYF
abundance: NA; j_gene: TRBJ2-6; v_gene: TRBV30; d_gene: NA; CDR3nt: TGTGCCTGGAGTTTCTCAGGGGGGGCCAACGTCCTGACTTTC; CDR3aa: CAWSFSGGANVLTF
abundance: few; j_gene: TRBJ2-2; v_gene: TRBV18; d_gene: TRBD2; CDR3nt: TGTGCCAGCTCACCGTTTAGGACTAGTGAGACCGGGGAGCTGTTTTTT; CDR3aa: CASSPFRTSETGELFF
abundance: NA; j_gene: TRBJ2-6; v_gene: TRBV18; d_gene: NA; CDR3nt: TGTGCCAGCTCACCACCAGGGTTTGGGGCCAACGTCCTGACTTTC; CDR3aa: CASSPPGFGANVLTF
abundance: NA; j_gene: TRBJ2-3; v_gene: TRBV9; d_gene: TRBD2; CDR3nt: TGTGCCAGCACGCCCACTAGCGGTACAGATACGCAGTATTTT; CDR3aa: CASTPTSGTDTQYF
abundance: NA; j_gene: TRBJ1-2; v_gene: TRBV11-1; d_gene: NA; CDR3nt: TGTGCCAGCAGCTTAGACAGGGCTAACTATGGCTACACCTTC; CDR3aa: CASSLDRANYGYTF
abundance: medium-sized; j_gene: TRBJ2-7; v_gene: TRBV18; d_gene: NA; CDR3nt: TGTGCCAGCTCACCGGAGGTAGCGGCTCCGACTCGGCGGTACTTC; CDR3aa: CASSPEVAAPTRRYF
abundance: medium-sized; j_gene: TRBJ2-5; v_gene: TRBV27; d_gene: TRBD2; CDR3nt: TGTGCCAGCAGTTTAGGTGTGCGGGGGGGCCGAGAGACCCAGTACTTC; CDR3aa: CASSLGVRGGRETQYF
abundance: once; j_gene: TRBJ2-7; v_gene: TRBV11-2; d_gene: TRBD2; CDR3nt: TGTGCCAGCAGCTTCGGCGGGGGACCCTACGAGCAGTACTTC; CDR3aa: CASSFGGGPYEQYF
abundance: NA; j_gene: TRBJ2-5; v_gene: TRBV5-1; d_gene: TRBD2; CDR3nt: TGCGCCAGCAGCTTACTAGCGGGGGGGCAAGAGACCCAGTACTTC; CDR3aa: CASSLLAGGQETQYF
abundance: NA; j_gene: TRBJ1-2; v_gene: TRBV28; d_gene: NA; CDR3nt: TGTGCCAGCAGTTCAGGACAGTCTAACTATGGCTACACCTTC; CDR3aa: CASSSGQSNYGYTF
abundance: medium-sized; j_gene: TRBJ2-1; v_gene: TRBV5-1; d_gene: NA; CDR3nt: TGCGCCAGCAGCTTGAGGGTTTCCTACAATGAGCAGTTCTTC; CDR3aa: CASSLRVSYNEQFF
abundance: NA; j_gene: TRBJ2-3; v_gene: TRBV4-2; d_gene: TRBD2; CDR3nt: TGTGCCAGCAGCCAGGGGGGGGTGTCAGATACGCAGTATTTT; CDR3aa: CASSQGGVSDTQYF
abundance: NA; j_gene: TRBJ2-7; v_gene: TRBV11-1; d_gene: NA; CDR3nt: TGTGCCAGCCTCTCGCGGGGCTCCTACGAGCAGTACTTC; CDR3aa: CASLSRGSYEQYF
abundance: NA; j_gene: TRBJ2-1; v_gene: TRBV6-5; d_gene: TRBD1; CDR3nt: TGTGCCAGCAAGATGGACAGGGCTCAGTTCTTC; CDR3aa: CASKMDRAQFF
abundance: medium-sized; j_gene: TRBJ1-3; v_gene: TRBV4-3; d_gene: TRBD1; CDR3nt: TGCGCCAGCAGCCAAACAGGGGCTGGAAACACCATATATTTT; CDR3aa: CASSQTGAGNTIYF
abundance: NA; j_gene: TRBJ1-2; v_gene: TRBV6-8; d_gene: NA; CDR3nt: TGTGCCAGCAGTGAAGCTGCAGACTACTATGGCTACACCTTC; CDR3aa: CASSEAADYYGYTF
abundance: NA; j_gene: TRBJ2-7; v_gene: TRBV27; d_gene: NA; CDR3nt: TGTGCCAGCAGTCCCCCGGGGGCGTACTCCTACGAGCAGTACTTC; CDR3aa: CASSPPGAYSYEQYF
abundance: NA; j_gene: TRBJ1-5; v_gene: TRBV6-5; d_gene: NA; CDR3nt: TGTGCCAGCAGTCAAGTCATCGATCAGCCCCAGCATTTT; CDR3aa: CASSQVIDQPQHF
abundance: few; j_gene: TRBJ1-3; v_gene: TRBV5-6; d_gene: TRBD1; CDR3nt: TGTGCCAGCAGCTACAGGGGGAACACCATATATTTT; CDR3aa: CASSYRGNTIYF
abundance: few; j_gene: TRBJ2-7; v_gene: TRBV6-8; d_gene: NA; CDR3nt: TGTGCCAGCAGTTACTCGGACGTCTACGAGCAGTACTTC; CDR3aa: CASSYSDVYEQYF